This T cell receptor (beta chain) stems from a study of shared clonotypes between healthy human individuals. Sequencing was at deep level. Produced via immunoSEQ multiplex PCR; TCRdb's table is partial and in-frame only. The table shows some 1,400,000 clones, with roughly 96% occurring only once. The CDR3 extends over 16 amino acids. The V gene end was trimmed by 2 bases and the J gene end by 3 bases; junction bases not matched to a gene: 10. From germline, CDR1 is SGHTA and CDR2 FQGTGA. The sequence came from a man aged 25-40 years in good health. The chain joins TRBV7-3 to TRBJ2-7, with 7 bases aligning to TRBD2. Material: naive CD4+ T cells sorted from blood. Described subset: CD45RA+ positively selected. DNA of the CDR3: TGTGCCAGCAGCTTATCGGGGGGAAGGTTGAACTACGAGCAGTACTTC. Amino acid sequence: CASSLSGGRLNYEQYF.